This paragraph reports one TCR beta chain. Its target antigen remains unknown. Base-call qualities are not available, and no considerably larger clone is one nucleotide away. In total, 666 healthy bone marrow donors made up the cohort. At the time of sampling, every cohort member was nominally healthy, though immune exposures that went unrecorded were likely present. The donor tested CMV seropositive and was one of the 289 seropositive cohort members. A peripheral blood sample was provided by each donor, and peripheral blood mononuclear cells were used for TCR beta sequencing. Genomic DNA extraction from the blood cell samples was performed with the Qiagen DNeasy Blood Extraction Kit. Spanning cysteine to phenylalanine, the CDR3 consists of 14 amino acids. The entry retains the CDR3 DNA only, 42 bases that are in frame from base 1. Trimming at the junction amounts to 1 base on V and 3 bases on J, and the germline ends lie 10 bases apart. In the germline V gene, CDR1 corresponds to SGHDN and CDR2 to FVKESK.

Library preparation used the immunoSEQ multiplex PCR assay. For the multiplex PCR, a mixture combining 60 forward primers for TCR Vbeta segments and 13 reverse primers for TCR Jbeta segments was used. A multiplex PCR assay on genomic DNA amplified the CDR3 region of rearranged TCR beta genes. The amplified TCR beta libraries were sequenced on the Illumina HiSeq System as 87-base-pair reads. In the original analysis: A later analysis counted some 74 million unique TCR beta chains across the 666 repertoires, and approximately 11 million of these chains were shared by at least two donors. Raw reads were error-corrected and collapsed into unique sequences by a nearest-neighbor algorithm in which closely related sequences were merged to remove PCR and sequencing errors. V, D and J gene segments were assigned by aligning CDR3 sequences to IMGT reference sequences. For a sequence to be retained, a match of at least six nucleotides to both a V gene segment and a J gene segment was required. A rearrangement counted as productive if the CDR3 had no stop codons and remained in frame with V and J, and every other rearrangement counted as non-productive. CDR3 was defined according to IMGT convention as the region running from the second conserved V-encoded cysteine to the conserved J-encoded phenylalanine. Sequences without an unambiguous match to a single V gene segment were excluded from the earlier analysis of several hundred of the donors. An earlier analysis of a few hundred of the donors called V segments functional above 56.7% productive rearrangements and segregating when the between-donor standard deviation exceeded 5%. To diagnose cytomegalovirus status from the catalog of TCR beta chain sequences, a statistical classification framework was built. In a later analysis, V and J genes were assigned by comparing TCR nucleotide sequences against IMGT/GENE-DB human TR gene sequences. A later analysis assigned CDR3 sequences and most-parsimonious VDJ recombination scenarios with the TCRdist pipeline. A later analysis defined each TCR beta chain by its CDR3 amino acid sequence plus V-gene family, and excluded reads lacking a unique V-gene family. To address suspected cross-contamination and a sequencing artifact, a later analysis removed several hundred highly shared, low-generation-probability nucleotide sequences. For each public chain, a later analysis derived a clonal expansion index from normalized ranks of inferred template counts within each repertoire. Generation probabilities in a later analysis came from a VDJ recombination model fitted to out-of-frame rearrangements, and those results were checked against IGoR. In a later analysis, TCR-TCR, TCR-HLA and TCR-CMV co-occurrence was scored with hypergeometric tests, and a repertoire-size bias correction was applied to TCR pairs. In a later analysis, false discovery rates were estimated by permuting HLA or CMV assignments 20 times. In a later analysis, co-occurring TCRs were grouped with DBSCAN, and TCRdist sequence similarity was added when clustering was performed within HLA-allele-positive subsets. Repertoires with fewer than 30,000 or more than 120,000 public chains, plus five repertoires with anomalous nucleotide sharing, were excluded from co-occurrence clustering. The table was pulled from immuneACCESS by TCRdb, which kept in-frame rearrangements only. Such tables lose some clones; where checked, under half of the loss comes from unresolved V genes, and the rest has no known cause. That table gives V, J and clone size, and the DNA gave D and trimming. The sample table shows approximately 280,000 clones, and 70% to 90% are seen once. The top ten hold less than 4% of the sample.

The data were obtained in a study of cytomegalovirus exposure and HLA in healthy donors (dated by TCRdb to between 2016 and 2019). Background for the entire study: An earlier analysis of approximately 600 of the donors reported more than 250 Gb of sequence data and around 120 million unique TCR beta sequences from 150 million to 200 million T cells. An early release covering roughly 640 HLA-typed donors comprised about 300 gigabases of sequencing data and around 80 million unique TCR sequences. Among the roughly 430 genotyped donors, around 81% belonged to the genetic ancestry cluster associated with self-reported Caucasian donors. The aim of the study was to test whether cataloging public T cell receptors could identify signatures of past pathogen exposure. Using immunosequencing, the study profiled T cell repertoires from approximately 700 subjects and related those repertoires to cytomegalovirus serostatus. Besides the first cohort of approximately 710 subjects, a separate validation cohort made up of some 110 different subjects was used. To predict cytomegalovirus infection status, the study combined high-throughput TCR immunosequencing, statistical association of individual TCRs with disease status, and machine learning. A later analysis re-analyzed previously published TCR beta repertoires from roughly 690 donors and added high-resolution HLA genotyping to study TCR occurrence patterns. In the later analysis, no new phenotypic data were used to find candidate immune exposures; instead, reliance was placed on TCR beta sequences and their occurrence across donors. An earlier analysis of some 500 of the donors used high-throughput TCR beta sequencing to judge whether each TCR beta V gene segment behaved as functional or pseudogenic. Donor age, sex, ethnicity and CMV serostatus were compiled together with the repertoire data. In a later genetic analysis, genome-wide SNP genotypes for about three fifths of the roughly 670 donors were used, and that subset was treated as a discovery cohort. Every repertoire in the discovery cohort had been generated on one and the same sequencing platform. HLA typing covered class I and class II loci at four-digit resolution. Typing coverage differed by locus: A, B, C, DRB1 and DQB1 were typed in about 620-630 donors, DQA1 in about 500, DPA1 in some 610, and DPB1 in around 440. A few DR-DQ haplotypes were treated as single units for association and clustering because of strong linkage in the cohort. Among some 410 genotyped donors of the cohort, an average of around 240,000 unique TCR beta nucleotide sequences were sequenced per donor, roughly a sixth of them non-productive.

The full study reports these points: A later analysis found that HLA-associated TCR beta chains were more clonally expanded and had lower generation probabilities than equally common non-associated chains. Presence/absence analyses assumed roughly uniform sequencing depth across donors, an assumption that may not hold. Correlated functional status among segregating V segments might reflect linkage disequilibrium, but an unknown experimental factor could not be ruled out. Cytomegalovirus status was reported to be diagnosed by the classifier with high specificity and sensitivity in both the original and validation cohorts. According to a later analysis, parvovirus B19, influenza, CMV and Epstein-Barr virus appeared linked to several top co-occurrence clusters. The authors suggested that the approach could potentially be extended to other disease states and immunological phenotypes. Some IMGT-functional V segments, including TRBV6-2 and TRBV6-3, could not be distinguished by the 87-base-pair reads and were therefore excluded. A further reported finding was that TCR beta sequences accurately predicted the HLA-A and HLA-B alleles for most subjects in the first cohort. In a later analysis, TCR association rates were found to vary across HLA loci, with the most associated TCRs seen for DRB1 alleles and the fewest for HLA-C alleles. This cohort had only TCR beta chains sequenced, and the lack of alpha or paired-chain data limited which features could be detected. Because counts were too low, seventeen rarely observed V segments, including chromosome 9 orphons, were left out of the earlier analysis of roughly 600 of the donors. In a later genetic analysis, fewer N-insertions in productive TCRs were reported among donors in an Asian-associated ancestry cluster than the approximately 670-donor mean. In a later analysis, around 17,000 TCR beta sequences were associated with specific HLA alleles at a false discovery rate of 0.05. A group of highly shared sequence variants was considered likely to be a technical artifact of the sequencing pipeline. HLA typing was unavailable for some donors at each locus, so association tests used only the typed subset. In a later analysis, most CMV-associated TCR beta chains were found to appear HLA-restricted, with HLA associations seemingly driven largely by CMV exposure. The only immune exposure information available for the cohort was CMV serostatus. A later genetic analysis associated a missense DCLRE1C variant with V-gene and J-gene trimming of TCR beta chains, and an independent cohort replicated the association. When HLA alleles, especially DR and DQ, strongly co-occurred, attributing TCR associations to individual alleles was difficult. An earlier analysis of some 560 of the donors showed that most TCR beta V segments appeared in productive rearrangements either about 90% or about 30% of the time, which broadly matched IMGT annotations. In the study, around 150 TCR beta chains were listed as associated with cytomegalovirus. Most TCR sequences were observed very rarely across donors, whereas some public TCRs were present in many individuals. Three of the identified cytomegalovirus-associated TCR beta chains were confirmed in vitro to be specific for cytomegalovirus antigens.

Recombination linked TRBV14 to TRBJ2-7; no confident D gene assignment can be made. The clonotype originates from a man between 35 and 55 years old in good health and CMV-seropositive. Sequenced material: PBMCs. The nucleotide sequence is TGTGCCAGCAGCCAAGTAGTTAGTTACTACGAGCAGTACTTC. This sequence encodes CASSQVVSYYEQYF.